One and the same sample provided the 27 T cell receptor beta chains below, sequenced in a study of T cell repertoires in cytomegalovirus infection. TCRdb reprocessed the reads via MiXCR and lists one record per CDR3 protein. The data contain about 830,000 distinct CDR3 sequences, over 25% of them singletons. These receptors have no known antigen. The sample here was cultured CD8+ T cells from PBMCs, taken from culture after CMV antigen stimulation. The receptor source for this set is a human donor in good health (CMV status not recorded). Some clones in this sample may be carry-over from other donors' samples.

The chain has TRBV29-1 and TRBJ1-4; D is unresolved. V lost 7 bases to trimming and J lost 0 bases, with 15 bases between them. There are 15 residues in the CDR3. The V gene's germline CDR1 is SQVTM and CDR2 ANQGSEA. In DNA form, the CDR3 reads TGCAGCGCCCGGGCCCGGTGGGCAACTAATGAAAAACTGTTTTTT. Translated, it gives CSARARWATNEKLFF.

In its sample, this clonotype was seen a few times. V and J are TRBV25-1 and TRBJ2-1; TRBD2 matches 9 bases. CDR1 is MGHDK and CDR2 is SYGVNS in the germline V gene. The CDR3 length is 16 residues. V lost 3 bases and J lost 4; bases outside the gene matches: 7. The CDR3 loop reads CASSELGGGAYNEQFF. The CDR3 nucleotides read TGTGCCAGCAGTGAGCTTGGCGGGGGGGCTTACAATGAGCAGTTCTTC.

This clonotype was seen only a few times. The chain carries TRBV7-9 and TRBJ2-1; TRBD1 matches at 8 bases. From germline, CDR1 is SEHNR and CDR2 FQNEAQ (reference sequence). V shed 4 bases and J 4 bases; nucleotides not matched to a gene: 6. The CDR3 contains 15 residues. CDR3 region: CASSSPGTGYNEQFF. In DNA, the CDR3 is TGTGCCAGCAGCTCCCCCGGGACAGGTTACAATGAGCAGTTCTTC.

The table lists this clonotype with a few counts. The chain uses TRBV12-3 or TRBV12-4 and TRBJ1-1; D possibly corresponds to TRBD1 (6 bases). The CDR3 spans 16 residues. Trimming shortened V by 6 bases and J by 1 base, and 18 bases separated the two germline ends. In nucleotides, the CDR3 is TGTGCCAGCAGATCTAGACGCGGGACACGGAACACTGAAGCTTTCTTT. Translated: CASRSRRGTRNTEAFF.

This chain connects TRBV2 to TRBJ2-7; no clear D gene. This CDR3 is 13 amino acids long. Germline CDR1 is SNHLY and CDR2 is FYNNEI. Trimming took off 7 bases at V and 7 bases at J, with 17 bases between the two ends. As DNA, the CDR3 is TGTGCCAGCAACCCCCCCCTTCATGAAGAGCAGTACTTC. Translating it yields CASNPPLHEEQYF.

This clonotype occurred a few times. V usage is TRBV7-9 and J usage is TRBJ2-3; the D gene could be TRBD1 or TRBD2 (5 bases each). Trimming removed 5 bases at V and 6 bases at J, with 24 bases between. CDR1 and CDR2 (germline): SEHNR, FQNEAQ (reference sequence). The CDR3 covers 17 residues. The CDR3 is CASSPARDLNTEDTQYF. The CDR3 DNA reads TGTGCCAGCAGCCCCGCAAGGGACCTCAACACGGAGGATACGCAGTATTTT. The entire variable domain, with the rest obtained from reference TRBV7-9 and TRBJ2-3, is as follows: DTGVSQNPRHKITKRGQNVTFRCDPISEHNRLYWYRQTLGQGPEFLTYFQNEAQLEKSRLLSDRFSAERPKGSFSTLEIQRTEQGDSAMYLCASSPARDLNTEDTQYFGPGTRLTVL.

The sample holds many counts of this clonotype. The chain joins TRBV7-2 to TRBJ1-3; D possibly corresponds to TRBD1 (6 bases). The CDR3 covers 13 residues. Germline V gives CDR1 SGHTA, CDR2 FQGNSA. V lost 5 bases, J lost 6 bases, and 11 bases lay in between. CDR3 residues: CASSPSGQNTIYF. The CDR3 DNA follows: TGTGCCAGCAGCCCATCGGGACAAAACACCATATATTTT.

The sample holds many counts of this clonotype. The V call is TRBV12-3 or TRBV12-4, the J call TRBJ1-1, with D uncertain. V lost 7 bases and J lost 0, with 9 bases in between. CDR3 length: 13 residues. This chain's CDR3 is CASTHTVNTEAFF. CDR3 in DNA: TGTGCCAGCACCCATACCGTGAACACTGAAGCTTTCTTT.

Only a few counts were recorded for this clonotype. V is TRBV14 and J is TRBJ2-3; 8 bases are shared with TRBD2. This CDR3 comprises 16 residues. With V trimmed by 4 bases and J by 2 bases, 8 bases remained unmatched. Germline assignment: CDR1 SGHDN and CDR2 FVKESK. In DNA form, the CDR3 reads TGTGCCAGCAGCCCTTTAGCGGGGAGTTTCACAGATACGCAGTATTTT. Translating it yields CASSPLAGSFTDTQYF.

This clonotype was seen only a few times. The rearrangement joins TRBV6-1 to TRBJ2-7; tentatively, D is TRBD2 (7 bases). CDR3 length: 11 amino acids. V gave up 10 bases and J gave up 5 bases, with 12 bases separating them. The germline V gene encodes CDR1 MNHNS and CDR2 SASEGT. The CDR3 loop reads CAIGGRDEQYV. The DNA for the CDR3 is TGTGCCATCGGGGGGCGCGACGAGCAGTACGTC.

The count of this clonotype is one. The J gene is TRBJ1-4, the V gene TRBV12-3 or TRBV12-4; possible D gene TRBD1, 5 bases. Trimming stripped 5 bases from V and 7 bases from J, with 14 bases between. This CDR3 comprises 14 residues. The CDR3 reads CASSGTVNLEKLFF. CDR3 nucleotides: TGTGCCAGCAGTGGGACGGTGAATCTTGAAAAACTGTTTTTT.

This chain links TRBV9 with TRBJ2-5; TRBD2 aligns across 12 bases. Germline CDR1 is SGDLS and CDR2 is YYNGEE. The CDR3 is 17 amino acids. Trimming removed 3 bases from V and 1 base from J; junction bases left unmatched: 7. For the CDR3, the DNA is TGTGCCAGCAGCGGAGATCCTAGCGGGGGGGCCCAAGAGACCCAGTACTTC. Translated: CASSGDPSGGAQETQYF.

In its sample, this clonotype was seen a few times. The V and J genes are TRBV13 and TRBJ1-6; D is unresolved. Germline V CDR1 and CDR2: PRHDT, FYEKMQ (reference sequence). The length of the CDR3 is 17 residues. V was cut by 3 bases and J by 0 bases, with 12 bases left in between. The CDR3 sequence: CASSFGPGSSYNSPLHF. In DNA, the CDR3 is TGTGCCAGCAGCTTTGGACCCGGAAGCTCCTATAATTCACCCCTCCACTTT.

The V gene is TRBV7-6, the J gene TRBJ2-3, with 7 bases matching TRBD2. Germline CDR1 reads SGHVS; CDR2 reads FNYEAQ. V was pared by 5 bases and J by 4 bases, with 12 bases of the junction left unmatched. CDR3 length: 16 residues. The CDR3 loop reads CASSHPLGLGADTQYF. CDR3 sequence (DNA): TGTGCCAGCAGCCATCCTCTCGGACTAGGTGCAGATACGCAGTATTTT. Combining the CDR3 with reference TRBV7-6 and TRBJ2-3 gives the whole variable domain GAGVSQSPRYKVTKRGQDVALRCDPISGHVSLYWYRQALGQGPEFLTYFNYEAQQDKSGLPNDRFSAERPEGSISTLTIQRTEQRDSAMYRCASSHPLGLGADTQYFGPGTRLTVL.

This clonotype has just a few counts. The genes are TRBV6-2 or TRBV6-3 and TRBJ1-2; D gene ambiguous. Germline V gene data show CDR1 as MNHEY and CDR2 as SVGEGT. V lost 1 base and J 0 bases, leaving 12 bases between the germline ends. The CDR3 extends over 16 amino acids. CDR3 in amino acids: CASSYWTAETNYGYTF. The CDR3 DNA reads TGTGCCAGCAGTTACTGGACGGCCGAGACTAACTATGGCTACACCTTC.

A remark on this clonotype: This may come from a read error, since a much larger clone is one base off. CDR3 in DNA: TGTGCCAGCAGTTCTCTCCGGGACAGGCCCTCCCTCCATAATTCACCCCTCCACTTT. This codes for CASSSLRDRPSLHNSPLHF. The V and J genes are TRBV6-1 and TRBJ1-6, with 8 bases fitting TRBD1. Trimming cost V 5 bases and J 5 bases; bases outside gene matches: 17. This CDR3 comprises 19 residues. CDR1 is MNHNS and CDR2 is SASEGT in the germline V gene.

This clonotype was counted ten times or more. The chain links TRBV7-2 to TRBJ1-5; 7 bases align to TRBD1. The ends lost 4 bases at V and 2 bases at J; junction bases unmatched: 8. Per germline, CDR1 SGHTA and CDR2 FQGNSA. This CDR3 is built from 16 residues. For the CDR3, the DNA is TGTGCCAGCAGCTCGCGACAGGGTGGAGGCAATCAGCCCCAGCATTTT. Translating it yields CASSSRQGGGNQPQHF.

The chain combines TRBV7-6 with TRBJ1-5; unclear D gene. Trimming cost V 0 bases and J 6 bases, with 6 bases left between them. The CDR3 runs 13 residues. The germline V gene has CDR1 SGHVS and CDR2 FNYEAQ. The CDR3 protein is CASSLAWSQPQHF. The CDR3 region has the DNA TGTGCCAGCAGCTTAGCCTGGAGTCAGCCCCAGCATTTT.

This clonotype was observed a few times. The chain couples TRBV24-1 to TRBJ2-5; 7 bases align to TRBD1. The V gene's germline CDR1 is KGHDR and CDR2 SFDVKD. Trimming at V came to 0 bases and at J to 5 bases, leaving 5 bases not matched to a gene. This CDR3 spans 15 amino acids. CDR3 in DNA: TGTGCCACCAGTGATTTGCCAGGGGGTTTGGAGACCCAGTACTTC. Protein: CATSDLPGGLETQYF.

CDR3 nucleotide sequence: TGTGCCAGTAGGGGGGACAGAACTTACAATGAGCAGTTCTTC. This encodes CASRGDRTYNEQFF. This sequence joins TRBV19 and TRBJ2-1; 7 bases line up with TRBD1. The CDR3 length is 14 residues. Per the germline V gene, CDR1 is LNHDA and CDR2 is SQIVND (reference sequence). Unmatched junction bases numbered 6, after V lost 6 bases and J lost 4 bases.

In regard to this clonotype: The junction differs from germline at one of its ends, possibly a read error. The chain links TRBV7-6 to TRBJ1-2, with TRBD1 matching over 8 bases. CDR1 and CDR2 (germline): SGHVS, FNYEAQ. The CDR3 is made up of 15 amino acids. The CDR3 region is CASLDAGTGDYGNTF. DNA for the CDR3: TGTGCCAGCCTTGACGCGGGGACAGGAGACTATGGCAACACCTTC.

This sequence joins TRBV12-3 or TRBV12-4 and TRBJ2-5; 7 nucleotides line up with TRBD1. The CDR3 is made up of 13 amino acids. V lost 8 bases to trimming and J lost 4 bases; unmatched junction nucleotides: 7. The CDR3 sequence: CASFMGQPETQYF. CDR3 nucleotides: TGTGCCAGCTTCATGGGACAGCCAGAGACCCAGTACTTC.

Notes on this clonotype: At one of its ends the junction is not consistent with the germline gene, which may arise from a read error. The rearrangement joins TRBV11-2 to TRBJ2-1, with 8 bases fitting TRBD2. Germline V gene sequence: CDR1 SGHAT, CDR2 FQNNGV. CDR3 length: 16 residues. Here the CDR3 reads CASNLEAGGGSNEQFF. The CDR3 DNA follows: TGTGCCAGCAACTTAGAGGCGGGGGGTGGATCCAATGAGCAGTTCTTC.

The chain has TRBV2 and TRBJ1-6; tentative D call: TRBD1 (6 bases). Trimming took 7 bases from V and 7 from J, leaving 17 bases between them. The CDR3 totals 15 residues. Per germline, CDR1 SNHLY and CDR2 FYNNEI. Here the CDR3 DNA reads TGTGCCAGCACCCGCAAGGGGGTCGGGAATTCACCCCTCCACTTT. Its translation is CASTRKGVGNSPLHF.

This clonotype was observed a handful of times. The chain joins TRBV7-9 to TRBJ1-1; 10 bases map to TRBD1. CDR3 size: 15 residues. CDR1 is SEHNR, CDR2 FQNEAQ, per germline (reference sequence). V was clipped by 1 base and J by 5 bases; unmatched bases: 4. The CDR3 nucleotides are TGTGCCAGCAGCTTAGTGACAGGGGGCAAGACTGAAGCTTTCTTT. Amino acids: CASSLVTGGKTEAFF. The variable domain in full, completed from reference TRBV7-9 and TRBJ1-1, reads DTGVSQNPRHKITKRGQNVTFRCDPISEHNRLYWYRQTLGQGPEFLTYFQNEAQLEKSRLLSDRFSAERPKGSFSTLEIQRTEQGDSAMYLCASSLVTGGKTEAFFGQGTRLTVV.

Worth noting for this clonotype: The germline gene is not matched at one end of the junction; a read error may be the cause. The chain has TRBV19 and TRBJ2-4; D is perhaps TRBD1 (5 bases). The V gene's germline CDR1 is LNHDA and CDR2 SQIVND (reference sequence). There are 16 residues in the CDR3. The CDR3 spells CVSTPTASIAKNIQYF. The CDR3 DNA reads TGTGTCAGTACCCCGACAGCATCGATAGCCAAAAACATTCAGTACTTC.

This chain connects TRBV7-9 to TRBJ2-5; D may be TRBD1 (6 bases). Trimming pared 5 bases from V and 4 bases from J, leaving 11 bases between. Germline CDR1 is SEHNR and CDR2 is FQNEAQ (reference sequence). The CDR3 spans 13 residues. For the CDR3, the DNA is TGTGCCAGCAGCCGAGGACAGCTAGAGACCCAGTACTTC. It encodes CASSRGQLETQYF. The variable domain in full, completed from reference TRBV7-9 and TRBJ2-5, reads DTGVSQNPRHKITKRGQNVTFRCDPISEHNRLYWYRQTLGQGPEFLTYFQNEAQLEKSRLLSDRFSAERPKGSFSTLEIQRTEQGDSAMYLCASSRGQLETQYFGPGTRLLVL.